This T cell receptor beta chain came from a study of blood T cells in healthy people across ages. This clonotype was seen a handful of times. Germline V gene lookup returns CDR1 MNHEY and CDR2 SMNVEV (reference sequence). CDR3 length: 14 residues. With 2 bases removed from V and 2 bases from J, the gap between germline ends came to 7 bases. Together with a sample-barcoded 5' primer, a J-beta primer mix was included in a second PCR lasting roughly 6 to 12 cycles. From the 5' RACE reads, TCRdb called clonotypes with MiXCR, one entry per CDR3 protein. The table shows over a million distinct CDR3 sequences, with roughly 40% occurring only once. Russia was home to the donors, healthy Caucasian individuals aged about 6 to 90.

Material for sequencing was blood. The chain recombines TRBV27 with TRBJ2-1; D is undetermined. The sequence came from a woman under 30 in good health. Written as DNA, the CDR3 is TGTGCCAGCAGTTTACCGCCGGCCTACAATGAGCAGTTCTTC. It encodes CASSLPPAYNEQFF.